This T cell receptor beta chain was identified during a study of T cell repertoires in cytomegalovirus infection. Study in general: A matching HLA type, together with CMV infection, was signaled by public TCR beta signatures.

TCRdb re-called the reads through MiXCR, storing one row per CDR3 protein. This sample yields fewer than 550,000 distinct CDR3 sequences, of which more than 15% are seen a single time; 20% to 30% belongs to the top ten. Study outcomes and limitations: The ex vivo response was dominated by HLA-C-restricted CMV-specific TCR beta clonotypes.

The germline V gene has CDR1 MNHEY and CDR2 SMNVEV (reference sequence). V lost 2 bases to trimming and J lost 9 bases, with 11 bases between them. This CDR3 spans 13 amino acids. This clonotype has just a few counts. Its specificity is unknown. V gene TRBV27 combines with J gene TRBJ2-1; TRBD2 might be the D (7 bases). Sequencing used CD8+ T cells from PBMCs. This TCR was sampled from a human donor in good health (CMV status not recorded). Some clones in this sample may be carry-over from other donors' samples. The CDR3 region has the DNA TGTGCCAGCAGTTTAAGGGGGGGGGGTGAGCAGTTCTTC. It is translated as CASSLRGGGEQFF.